This T cell receptor beta chain comes out of a study of blood T cell repertoires in COVID-19. As for the study in general: Some COVID-19 samples were acute and others convalescent; all came from the United States, Italy and Spain. T cells, B-cell-depleted T cells, or PBMCs provided the cDNA or gDNA that served as material.

Deletions cut 4 bases from V and 7 bases from J, with 13 bases between. The V gene's germline CDR1 is LGHDT and CDR2 YNNKEL (reference sequence). CDR3 size: 14 residues. In the original analysis: Amplification of reference gene primers provided the estimated nucleated cell counts. Assay used: immunoSEQ multiplex PCR; TCRdb lists only in-frame clones, some missing. That table supplies the V and J calls and clone size; D and trimming were determined from the DNA. The sample lists approximately 170,000 clones; about 89% were seen once. The rearrangement uses TRBV3-1 (or the pseudogene TRBV3-2) and TRBJ1-4, with D maybe TRBD1 (5 bases). The sequencing sample was made of peripheral blood. This receptor was identified in a man in his 70s with acute or convalescent COVID-19. CDR3 sequence (DNA): TGTGCCAGCAGCCCTGCCGGGGGGGGTGAAAAACTGTTTTTT. It is translated as CASSPAGGGEKLFF.